This TCR beta chain was captured by sequencing in a study of T cell repertoires in cytomegalovirus infection. Study context: Matching HLA type and CMV infection were both indicated by public TCR beta signatures.

There are 13 residues in the CDR3. Germline lookup yields CDR1 MGHRA and CDR2 YSYEKL. The ends were cut back, 0 bases at V and 8 bases at J, with 8 bases in the middle. TCRdb re-analysed the reads in MiXCR, keeping a single row per CDR3 protein. The sample yields about 680,000 distinct CDR3 sequences, 20% to 30% seen once. General observations from the study: Ex vivo responses were dominated by HLA-C-restricted CMV-specific TCR beta clonotypes. Carriers of CMV and the relevant HLA type were discriminated by public TCR beta frequency.

Concerning this clonotype: What it recognizes is unknown.

Sequencing was carried out using CD8+ T cells from PBMCs. The chain links TRBV4-1 to TRBJ2-1; D is ambiguous. The TCR originated in a human donor in good health (CMV status not recorded). Some clones in this sample may be carry-over from other donors' samples. CDR3 coding DNA: TGCGCCAGCAGCCAAGATTTATTGGATGAGCAGTTCTTC. It encodes CASSQDLLDEQFF.